This T cell receptor (beta chain) came from a study of control samples from healthy donors and cancer patients. The method was immunoSEQ multiplex PCR; TCRdb's version includes in-frame clones alone and lacks a portion of them. The sample includes about 83,000 clones, around 92% of them seen just once. The ends were cut back, 5 bases at V and 0 bases at J, with 17 bases in the middle. CDR3 length: 17 amino acids. Looked up from germline, CDR1 is LGHDT and CDR2 is YNNKEL (reference sequence). Material for sequencing was blood. The V and J genes are TRBV3-1 (or the pseudogene TRBV3-2) and TRBJ2-1, with D uncertain. The sequence was obtained from a man aged 25-45 years in good health. The CDR3 sequence is CASSLEWRRLSYNEQFF. CDR3 bases: TGTGCCAGCAGCTTGGAGTGGCGGCGTCTCTCCTACAATGAGCAGTTCTTC.